Listed below are T cell receptor beta chains from one sample, sequenced in a study of CD8 T cells in Susac syndrome. MiXCR, applied by TCRdb to the immunoSEQ multiplex PCR reads, yields one record per CDR3 protein. This sample carries roughly 130,000 distinct CDR3 sequences, 90% to 95% of them seen once, and the ten largest clones take more than 0.09%. The specimen was CD4+ T cells from PBMCs. These receptors all come from a human donor in good health. Both conserved end residues are part of each CDR3. D genes are given only for firm matches. The listing skips clone size in some rows; elsewhere it reads once, few, many or a size class.

CDR3 protein	CDR3 DNA	clone size	V gene	J gene	D gene
CASSLTWGGAEAFF	TGTGCCAGCAGCTTAACTTGGGGGGGGGCTGAAGCTTTCTTT	NA	TRBV7-8	TRBJ1-1	NA
CASSLDRAYEQYF	TGTGCCAGCAGCTTGGACAGGGCCTACGAGCAGTACTTC	few	TRBV7-2	TRBJ2-7	TRBD1
CASSEARSGSGEQFF	TGTGCCAGCAGTGAAGCGCGGAGCGGGAGCGGCGAGCAGTTCTTC	NA	TRBV2	TRBJ2-1	TRBD2
CASGTTTGGISEKLFF	TGTGCTAGTGGTACAACGACAGGGGGCATTAGCGAAAAACTGTTTTTT	NA	TRBV12-5	TRBJ1-4	TRBD1
CASRRTSNNEQFF	TGTGCCAGCAGACGGACTAGTAACAATGAGCAGTTCTTC	NA	TRBV12-3/TRBV12-4	TRBJ2-1	TRBD2
CASSKTGGQETQYF	TGTGCCAGCAGTAAGACAGGGGGCCAAGAGACCCAGTACTTC	NA	TRBV6-2/TRBV6-3	TRBJ2-5	TRBD1
CSVNFGSVSYEQYF	TGCAGCGTGAACTTCGGGTCAGTCTCCTACGAGCAGTACTTC	NA	TRBV29-1	TRBJ2-7	NA
CASSLAVGEAFF	TGTGCCAGCAGCTTAGCGGTGGGTGAAGCTTTCTTT	NA	TRBV7-9	TRBJ1-1	NA
CSARTLRQGSDGELFF	TGCAGTGCTAGGACCCTCCGACAGGGGTCGGACGGGGAGCTGTTTTTT	once	TRBV20-1	TRBJ2-2	TRBD1
CSFKGGDTQYF	TGCAGCTTTAAGGGGGGGGATACGCAGTATTTT	NA	TRBV29-1	TRBJ2-3	NA
CSGAGLAGGGSYEQYF	TGCAGCGGCGCGGGACTAGCGGGAGGGGGAAGCTACGAGCAGTACTTC	NA	TRBV29-1	TRBJ2-7	TRBD2
CASSLAHRAEAFF	TGTGCCAGCAGTTTGGCTCATCGGGCTGAAGCTTTCTTT	NA	TRBV28	TRBJ1-1	NA
CAIQGTQETQYF	TGTGCCATTCAAGGAACTCAAGAGACCCAGTACTTC	NA	TRBV10-3	TRBJ2-5	NA
CASSLDGGGGQPQHF	TGCGCCAGCAGCTTGGACGGAGGGGGTGGTCAGCCCCAGCATTTT	once	TRBV5-1	TRBJ1-5	NA